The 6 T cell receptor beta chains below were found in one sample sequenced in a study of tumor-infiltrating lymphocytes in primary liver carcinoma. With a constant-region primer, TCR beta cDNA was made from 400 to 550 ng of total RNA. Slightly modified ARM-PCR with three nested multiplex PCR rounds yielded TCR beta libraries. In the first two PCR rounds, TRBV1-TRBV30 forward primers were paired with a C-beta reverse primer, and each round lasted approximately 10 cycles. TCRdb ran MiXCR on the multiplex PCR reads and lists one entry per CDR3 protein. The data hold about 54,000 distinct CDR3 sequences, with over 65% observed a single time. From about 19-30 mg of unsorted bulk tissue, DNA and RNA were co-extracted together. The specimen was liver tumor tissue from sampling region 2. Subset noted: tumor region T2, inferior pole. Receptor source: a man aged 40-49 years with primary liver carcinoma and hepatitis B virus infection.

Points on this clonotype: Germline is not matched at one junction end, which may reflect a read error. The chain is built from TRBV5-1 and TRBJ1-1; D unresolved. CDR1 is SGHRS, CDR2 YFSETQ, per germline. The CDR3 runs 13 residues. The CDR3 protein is CASSLAWNIEAFF. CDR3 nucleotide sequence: TGCGCCAGCAGCTTGGCGTGGAACATTGAAGCTTTCTTT.

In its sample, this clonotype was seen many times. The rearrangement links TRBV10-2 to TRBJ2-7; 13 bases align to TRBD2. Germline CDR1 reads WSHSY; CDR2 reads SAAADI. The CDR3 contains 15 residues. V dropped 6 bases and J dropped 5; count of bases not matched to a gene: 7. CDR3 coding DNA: TGCGCCAGCAGCCACGGACTAGCGGGAGAAGACGAGCAGTACTTC. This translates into CASSHGLAGEDEQYF.

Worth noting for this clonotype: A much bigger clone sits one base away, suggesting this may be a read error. The CDR3 DNA follows: TGCAGCGTTGAAGCCCTGGGACAGGGTGATGAAAAACCGTTTTTT. Its translation: CSVEALGQGDEKPFF. This chain links TRBV29-1 with TRBJ1-4; 9 nucleotides match TRBD1. This CDR3 has 15 amino acids. CDR1 and CDR2 (germline): SQVTM, ANQGSEA.

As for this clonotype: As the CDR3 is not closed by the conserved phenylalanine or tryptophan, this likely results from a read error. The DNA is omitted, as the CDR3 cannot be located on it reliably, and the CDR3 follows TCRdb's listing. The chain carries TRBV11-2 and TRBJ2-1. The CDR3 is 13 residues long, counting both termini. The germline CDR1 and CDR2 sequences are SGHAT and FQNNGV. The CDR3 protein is CASSLNDAYEQSL.

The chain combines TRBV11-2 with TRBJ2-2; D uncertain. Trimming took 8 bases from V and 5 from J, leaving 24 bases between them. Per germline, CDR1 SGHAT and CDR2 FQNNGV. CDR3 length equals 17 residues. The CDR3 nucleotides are TGTGCCAGCGTCTTAGTTCGGACGTACCTAGGGACCGGGGAGCTGTTTTTT. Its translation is CASVLVRTYLGTGELFF.

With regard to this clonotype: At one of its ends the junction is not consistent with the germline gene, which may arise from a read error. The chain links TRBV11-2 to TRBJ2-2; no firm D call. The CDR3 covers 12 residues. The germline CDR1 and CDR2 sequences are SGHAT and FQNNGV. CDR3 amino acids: CASNTNTGELFF. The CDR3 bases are TGTGCCAGTAACACAAACACAGGGGAGCTGTTTTTT.